This T cell receptor beta chain was sequenced in a study of human T cells and chemical hapten exposure. The library put unique molecular identifiers onto individual cDNA molecules. TCRdb passed the RACE reads through MiXCR, listing each CDR3 protein once. Here the sample spans about 120,000 distinct CDR3 sequences, about 10% being singletons. Time point meaning: patch test 3, about 24 weeks after DPC sensitization. The sample's treatment: therapeutic diphenylcyclopropenone sensitization with weekly scalp DPC. Total RNA was isolated from unfractionated whole blood. The CDR3 runs to 12 residues. Germline assignment: CDR1 SQVTM and CDR2 ANQGSEA. Trimming took 5 bases from V and 0 from J, leaving 7 bases between them. This clonotype turned up a few times. Its antigen is unidentified. Notes on the study in general: Having alopecia, the donors may differ immunologically from healthy people. Expanded TCR sets contained significantly more large CDR3 similarity clusters than controls.

The chain joins TRBV29-1 to TRBJ1-1; D is possibly TRBD1 (5 bases). The source of this sequence is a woman in her 50s with alopecia areata. Some clones in this sample may be carry-over from other donors' samples. The input for sequencing was whole blood, taken in connection with sensitization to the hapten diphenylcyclopropenone (DPC). The CDR3 nucleotides are TGCAGCGTTCGGGGCTTGAACACTGAAGCTTTCTTT. It specifies CSVRGLNTEAFF.